The T cell receptor (beta chain) under discussion was sequenced for a study of cytomegalovirus exposure and HLA in healthy donors. Primers included in the PCR were 60 Vbeta and 13 Jbeta primers. The data were produced by immunoSEQ multiplex PCR, yet TCRdb's version contains in-frame clones alone and is incomplete. The top ten hold 2% to 2.5% of the sample, which has more than 150,000 clones, more than 75% seen once. CDR3 length: 14 residues. Trimming took off 4 bases at V and 8 bases at J, with 15 bases between the two ends. Per the germline V gene, CDR1 is SGHKS and CDR2 is YYEKEE (reference sequence).

Sequenced: PBMCs. The chain couples TRBV5-5 to TRBJ1-4; TRBD1 might be the D (5 bases). The source of this sequence is a woman in her twenties or thirties in good health and CMV-seropositive. As DNA, the CDR3 is TGTGCCAGCAGCCCTTCGGGGGTGGCGGAAAAACTGTTTTTT. Translated: CASSPSGVAEKLFF.